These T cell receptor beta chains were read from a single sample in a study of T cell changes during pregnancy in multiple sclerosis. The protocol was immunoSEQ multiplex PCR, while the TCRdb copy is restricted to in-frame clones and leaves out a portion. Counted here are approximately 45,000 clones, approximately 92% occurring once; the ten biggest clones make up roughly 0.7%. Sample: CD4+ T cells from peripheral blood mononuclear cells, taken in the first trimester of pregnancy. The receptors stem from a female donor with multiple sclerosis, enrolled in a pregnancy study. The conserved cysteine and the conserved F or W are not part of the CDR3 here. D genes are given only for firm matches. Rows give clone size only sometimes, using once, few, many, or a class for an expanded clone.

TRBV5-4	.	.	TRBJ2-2	ASSLAGPPNTGELF
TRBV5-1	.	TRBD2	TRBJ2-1	ASSPTPLAGPYNEQF
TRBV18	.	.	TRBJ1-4	ASSLSGLTNEKLF
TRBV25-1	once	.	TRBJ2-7	ASTRRLGAPFEQY
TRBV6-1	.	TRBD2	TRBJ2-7	ASSARLAGVTSGSYEQY
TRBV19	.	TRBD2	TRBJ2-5	ASTSGPEGLAGQETQY
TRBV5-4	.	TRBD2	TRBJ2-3	ASSLSSLAGDTQY
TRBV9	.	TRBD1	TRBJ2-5	ASSQTGVETQY
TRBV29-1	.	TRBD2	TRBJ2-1	SVLPGGFSYNEQF
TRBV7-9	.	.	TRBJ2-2	ASSLAPDTGELF
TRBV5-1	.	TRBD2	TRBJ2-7	ASSSGLAGNEQY
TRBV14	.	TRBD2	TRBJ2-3	ASSPRLASTDTQY
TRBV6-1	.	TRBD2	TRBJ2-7	ASSEASAGGVPEQY
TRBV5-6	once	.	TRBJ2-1	ASSLISSYNEQF
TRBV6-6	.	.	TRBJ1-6	ASSYIPDNNSPLH
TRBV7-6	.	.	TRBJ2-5	ASSLSAGGQETQY
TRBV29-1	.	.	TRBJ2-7	SGGLSYEQY
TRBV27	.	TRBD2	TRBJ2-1	ASSLNAGGYNEQF
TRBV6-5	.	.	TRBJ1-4	ASSYTRGQAEKLF
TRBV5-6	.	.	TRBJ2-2	ASSLGVTGELF
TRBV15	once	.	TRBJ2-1	ATSRDLTEQF
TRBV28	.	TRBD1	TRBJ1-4	AIQGAREKLF
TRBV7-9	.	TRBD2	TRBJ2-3	ASSFPTSGEATDTQY
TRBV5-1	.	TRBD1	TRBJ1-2	ASSLGQGRYGYT
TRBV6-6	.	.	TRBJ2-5	ASSYSFRETQY
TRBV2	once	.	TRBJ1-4	ASSEDSYVEKLF
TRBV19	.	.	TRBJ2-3	ASSSIGEGTDTQY
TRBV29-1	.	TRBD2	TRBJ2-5	SVEGGETQY
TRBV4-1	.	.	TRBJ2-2	ASSRRVGQQGLNTGELF
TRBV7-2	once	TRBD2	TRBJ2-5	ASSLRGGRWETQY
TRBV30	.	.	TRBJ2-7	AWRDIRAESSYEQY
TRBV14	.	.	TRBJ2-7	ASSQGKGTYEQY
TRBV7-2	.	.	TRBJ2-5	ASSREETQY
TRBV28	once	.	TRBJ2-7	ASTTLLGEQY
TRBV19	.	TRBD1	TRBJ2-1	ASSNKGASWDEQF
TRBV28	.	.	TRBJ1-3	ASTIGGVTSGNTIY
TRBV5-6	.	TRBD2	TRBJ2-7	ASSPGLAGGFEQY
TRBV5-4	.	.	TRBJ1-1	ASSRHGDPPRGTEAF